These T cell receptor beta chains were read from a single sample in a study of neurological immune-mediated disorders. MiXCR, run by TCRdb on the 5' RACE reads, gives a single entry per CDR3 protein. Here the sample spans about 45,000 distinct CDR3 sequences, roughly 14% being singletons. Sequencing was performed on PBMCs. Receptors originate from a man aged 30 to 39 in good health. Each CDR3 is given with its conserved first and last residue. Fields, in order: V gene, clone size, J gene, D gene, CDR3 DNA, CDR3 protein. The D gene is left open where the match is weak. Not all rows give a size; the values are once, few, many and, for expanded clones, a class.

TRBV5-1,many,TRBJ2-3,TRBD2,TGCGCCAGCAGACCTAGCGGGAGTAGGAAAGATACGCAGTATTTT,CASRPSGSRKDTQYF
TRBV5-1,many,TRBJ1-1,TRBD1,TGCGCCAGCAACGCAAGACCAACGGACAGGCCATTGAACACTGAAGCTTTCTTT,CASNARPTDRPLNTEAFF
TRBV28,NA,TRBJ1-5,NA,TGTGCCAGCAGTTTCCTGCTAAAGAATCAGCCCCAGCATTTT,CASSFLLKNQPQHF
TRBV28,NA,TRBJ1-6,NA,TGTGCCGGCAGTTTTGGCTATAATTCATCCCTCCACTTT,CAGSFGYNSSLHF
TRBV5-1,many,TRBJ2-7,TRBD2,TGCGCCAGCAGCCCTACTAGCGGCACCTACGAGCAGTACTTC,CASSPTSGTYEQYF
TRBV18,many,TRBJ1-5,NA,TGTGCCAGCTCACAGGGGAATCAGCCCCAGCATTTT,CASSQGNQPQHF
TRBV20-1,many,TRBJ1-5,TRBD1,TGCAGTGCACAGGACAGGGAAGGTCAGCCCCAGCATTTT,CSAQDREGQPQHF
TRBV7-3,many,TRBJ2-3,TRBD2,TGTGCCAGCAGCCACGGACTAGCGGGAGAGGGGACGCAGTATTTT,CASSHGLAGEGTQYF
TRBV12-3/TRBV12-4,many,TRBJ2-2,TRBD1,TGTGCCAGCAGTCAGGGACAGGGAGTTATCCACGGGGAGCTGTTTTTT,CASSQGQGVIHGELFF
TRBV4-1,many,TRBJ2-7,NA,TGCGCCAGCAGCCAATTCGACTATCTTACCTCCTACGAGCAGTACTTC,CASSQFDYLTSYEQYF
TRBV28,NA,TRBJ1-1,NA,TGTTCCACCAGCTCCCCCGAGGGGGACACTGAAGCTTTCTTT,CSTSSPEGDTEAFF
TRBV28,many,TRBJ1-4,TRBD1,TGTGCCAGCAGTTCCCCCGGAGGGGGCGCAACTAATGAAAAACTGTTTTTT,CASSSPGGGATNEKLFF
TRBV6-2/TRBV6-3,many,TRBJ2-3,NA,TGTGCCAGCAGATATGAGCCCGCCGAAACGCAGTATTTT,CASRYEPAETQYF
TRBV29-1,many,TRBJ1-1,NA,TGCAGCGTTGAAGCGAACACGGGGGCTTTCTTT,CSVEANTGAFF
TRBV6-5,many,TRBJ2-1,TRBD2,TGTGCCACCAGACTAGCGGGCTACAATGAGCAGTTCTTC,CATRLAGYNEQFF
TRBV20-1,many,TRBJ2-3,TRBD2,TGCAGTGCCACGAAGGGACTAGCGGCGATAAGCACAGATACGCAGTATTTT,CSATKGLAAISTDTQYF